The T cell receptor beta chain described here comes from a study of cytomegalovirus exposure and HLA in healthy donors. Study outcomes and limitations: Available immune exposure information was restricted to CMV serostatus only. Many donors carried some public TCRs, although rarity characterized most TCR sequences. An analysis was carried out at a later point. It showed that HLA-associated TCR beta chains were more clonally expanded than equally common non-associated chains. Association of a missense DCLRE1C variant with TCR beta V- and J-gene trimming was reported in a later analysis.

Comment on this clone: Its target is not known.

60 Vbeta and 13 Jbeta primers were used in PCR. Sequencing used immunoSEQ multiplex PCR; TCRdb keeps in-frame clones, though not all of them. There are 75,000 to 85,000 clones in the sample, with 0.5% to 0.65% held by the top ten. The CDR3 is 13 amino acids. Germline CDR1 reads MRHNA; CDR2 reads SNTAGT. The V segment lost 6 bases and the J segment 12 bases; nucleotides outside the gene matches: 10. This sequence joins TRBV6-4 and TRBJ1-4; 7 nucleotides match TRBD1. This clonotype was obtained from a man aged 50 or older in good health and CMV-seronegative. Input material: PBMCs. CDR3 amino acids: CASSPNEGAQLFF. The CDR3 DNA follows: TGTGCCAGCAGCCCGAACGAGGGGGCTCAACTGTTTTTT.